This TCR beta chain was identified during a study of cytomegalovirus exposure and HLA in healthy donors. The study's findings and limits: Reported performance of the classifier showed diagnosis of cytomegalovirus status with high specificity and sensitivity. Among the CMV-associated chains, three were confirmed in vitro as specific for CMV antigens. Cytomegalovirus-associated status was assigned to around 160 TCR beta chains.

Remarks on this clone: What it recognizes is unknown.

Trimming stripped 3 bases from V and 4 bases from J, with 18 bases between. This CDR3 spans 16 amino acids. CDR1 and CDR2 (germline): SEHNR, FQNEAQ (reference sequence). The repertoire was sequenced with immunoSEQ multiplex PCR; TCRdb's copy has only in-frame clones and lacks some. The table lists approximately 97,000 clones, 80% to 95% of them singletons. V is TRBV7-9 and J is TRBJ1-2, with TRBD1 as a possible D gene (5 bases). Sequencing was done on a sample of PBMCs. The TCR comes from a woman aged 25 to 39 in good health and CMV-seropositive. In nucleotides, the CDR3 is TGTGCCAGCAGCTTCCCCAGGAGGGGCGAGGGCTATGGCTACACCTTC. It specifies CASSFPRRGEGYGYTF.